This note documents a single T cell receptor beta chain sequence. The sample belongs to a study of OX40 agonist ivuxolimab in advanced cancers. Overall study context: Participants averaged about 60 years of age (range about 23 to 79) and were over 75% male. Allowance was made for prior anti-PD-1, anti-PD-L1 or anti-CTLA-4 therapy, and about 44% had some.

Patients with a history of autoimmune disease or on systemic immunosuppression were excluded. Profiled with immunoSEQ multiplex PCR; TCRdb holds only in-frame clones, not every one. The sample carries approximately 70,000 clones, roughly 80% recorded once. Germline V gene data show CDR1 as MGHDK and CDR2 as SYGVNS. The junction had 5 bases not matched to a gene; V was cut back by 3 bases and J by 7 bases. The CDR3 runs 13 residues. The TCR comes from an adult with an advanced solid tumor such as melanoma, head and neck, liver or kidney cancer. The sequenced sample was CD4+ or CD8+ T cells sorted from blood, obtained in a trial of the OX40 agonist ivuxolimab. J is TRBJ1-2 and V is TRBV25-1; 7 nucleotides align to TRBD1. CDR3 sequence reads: CASSEKGQSGYTF. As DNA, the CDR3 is TGTGCCAGCAGTGAGAAGGGACAGTCTGGCTACACCTTC.